The entry below describes one TCR beta chain. Its antigen remains unidentified. A multiplex PCR was run with 60 Vbeta primers and 13 Jbeta primers. Assay: immunoSEQ multiplex PCR; the TCRdb copy retains only in-frame clones and omits some. The table shows some 220,000 clones, with 85% to 90% occurring only once. This entry belongs to a study of cytomegalovirus exposure and HLA in healthy donors. Study-level information: Among the approximately 400 donors who were genotyped, roughly 86% fell in the genetic ancestry cluster that is associated with self-reported Caucasian donors.

Overall study findings and caveats: About 90% or about 30% of the time was how often most TCR beta V segments were productive, according to an earlier analysis.

The length of the CDR3 is 15 residues. The germline V gene encodes CDR1 MDHEN and CDR2 SYDVKM. The V and J ends lost 2 bases and 3 bases respectively, with 11 bases between them. This clonotype was obtained from a woman between 18 and 29 years old in good health and CMV-seronegative. The sequencing input was PBMCs. The chain couples TRBV28 to TRBJ1-5, with TRBD1 as a possible D gene (6 bases). CDR3 amino acids: CASSLAGAYNQPQHF. The DNA for the CDR3 is TGTGCCAGCAGTTTAGCAGGGGCATACAATCAGCCCCAGCATTTT.